The 26 T cell receptor beta chains given below trace back to one sample, sequenced in a study of CD8+ T cells in alopecia areata. Following extraction, RNA underwent reverse transcription to cDNA, which served as the sequencing template. Some clones are missing from TCRdb's copy, which holds only in-frame ones; the method was immunoSEQ multiplex PCR. Here the sample spans 200,000 to 250,000 clones, about 61% being singletons. Specimen: CD8+ T cells sorted from blood. The receptor set was obtained from a human donor in good health.

The chain recombines TRBV25-1 with TRBJ2-1, with TRBD2 matching over 8 bases. J lost 12 bases, V lost 8 bases, and 6 bases had no gene match. The germline gives CDR1 MGHDK, CDR2 SYGVNS. This CDR3 contains 11 residues. Here the CDR3 reads CASQLGGGQFF. CDR3 sequence (DNA): TGTGCCAGCCAGCTCGGGGGGGGGCAGTTCTTC.

In its sample, this clone was seen a few times. The chain recombines TRBV4-1 with TRBJ2-1, with a weak D call TRBD2 (6 bases). The ends were cut back, 1 base at V and 1 base at J, with 20 bases in the middle. CDR3 size: 19 residues. Germline assignment: CDR1 MGHRA and CDR2 YSYEKL. The CDR3 bases are TGCGCCAGCAGCCAAGGGTCGGGGGACTTCGTGTTTTCCTACAATGAGCAGTTCTTC. It is translated as CASSQGSGDFVFSYNEQFF.

The table lists this clone with a few counts. The rearrangement links TRBV5-6 to TRBJ1-1; no clear D gene. V lost 0 bases, J lost 8 bases, and 8 bases lay in between. Germline CDR1 is SGHDT and CDR2 is YYEEEE. This CDR3 is built from 12 residues. CDR3 coding DNA: TGTGCCAGCAGCTTGGATGGTCGCGAAGCTTTCTTT. The encoded protein is CASSLDGREAFF.

The V and J genes are TRBV9 and TRBJ1-2, with 9 bases fitting TRBD1. This CDR3 has 13 amino acids. The germline CDR1 and CDR2 sequences are SGDLS and YYNGEE. With V trimmed by 2 bases and J by 8 bases, 4 bases remained unmatched. DNA of the CDR3: TGTGCCAGCAGCGTTACGACAGGGGGAGGCTACACCTTC. As protein: CASSVTTGGGYTF.

The chain links TRBV14 to TRBJ1-2; TRBD1 agrees at 12 bases. This CDR3 contains 17 residues. Germline CDR1 reads SGHDN; CDR2 reads FVKESK. The V gene end was trimmed by 1 base and the J gene end by 7 bases; junction bases not matched to a gene: 10. The CDR3 DNA reads as TGTGCCAGCAGCCAAGTCGAACCGGGACAGGGGGCTGGTGGCTACACCTTC. Translated, it gives CASSQVEPGQGAGGYTF. Full variable domain (remainder filled in from reference TRBV14 and TRBJ1-2): EAGVTQFPSHSVIEKGQTVTLRCDPISGHDNLYWYRRVMGKEIKFLLHFVKESKQDESGMPNNRFLAERTGGTYSTLKVQPAELEDSGVYFCASSQVEPGQGAGGYTFGSGTRLTVV.

This clone was counted between two and nine times. CDR3 nucleotide sequence: TGTGCCATCAGTGGGGACAGGGTGCCGGGCAATCAGCCCCAGCATTTT. It specifies CAISGDRVPGNQPQHF. The chain combines TRBV10-3 with TRBJ1-5; TRBD1 agrees at 9 bases. In germline, CDR1 is ENHRY, CDR2 SYGVKD. The CDR3 is 16 amino acids. The ends lost 4 bases at V and 2 bases at J; junction bases unmatched: 6.

The count of this clone is one. This rearrangement joins TRBV27 to TRBJ1-1; the match to TRBD1 covers 9 bases. The germline V gene encodes CDR1 MNHEY and CDR2 SMNVEV (reference sequence). CDR3 size: 12 residues. V trimming: 5 bases; J trimming: 12 bases; junction bases outside the gene matches: 7. CDR3 in amino acids: CASSPGTGRTFF. Here the CDR3 DNA reads TGTGCCAGCAGTCCCGGGACAGGGAGAACTTTCTTT.

The V call is TRBV2, the J call TRBJ1-5; tentative D call: TRBD1 (6 bases). The germline V and J ends were trimmed by 4 bases and 0 bases, with 7 bases remaining between them. The CDR3 contains 14 residues. Germline CDR1 reads SNHLY; CDR2 reads FYNNEI. The CDR3: CASSGTDSNQPQHF. The CDR3 coding sequence is TGTGCCAGCAGTGGGACAGATAGCAATCAGCCCCAGCATTTT.

The sample holds a few counts of this clone. V usage is TRBV5-1 and J usage is TRBJ2-3; tentatively, D is TRBD2 (6 bases). The germline gives CDR1 SGHRS, CDR2 YFSETQ. There are 15 residues in the CDR3. V lost 4 bases and J 1 base, leaving 13 bases between the germline ends. The CDR3 spells CASSPRDSGTDTQYF. The CDR3 DNA reads as TGCGCCAGCAGCCCCCGGGACTCCGGCACAGATACGCAGTATTTT. The full variable domain, with the rest looked up from reference TRBV5-1 and TRBJ2-3, is KAGVTQTPRYLIKTRGQQVTLSCSPISGHRSVSWYQQTPGQGLQFLFEYFSETQRNKGNFPGRFSGRQFSNSRSEMNVSTLELGDSALYLCASSPRDSGTDTQYFGPGTRLTVL.

The CDR3 spells CASSGGVGLGSNEQFF. The CDR3 region has the DNA TGTGCCAGCAGCGGTGGGGTGGGGTTAGGGTCCAATGAGCAGTTCTTC. This chain joins TRBV5-6 and TRBJ2-1; D gene ambiguous. V was cut by 4 bases and J by 6 bases, with 20 bases left in between. This CDR3 comprises 16 residues. Germline lookup yields CDR1 SGHDT and CDR2 YYEEEE.

This clone appeared a few times. The V gene is TRBV6-6, the J gene TRBJ2-7, with D perhaps TRBD1 (5 bases). V lost 6 bases and J lost 5, with 17 bases in between. Germline loops: CDR1 MNHNY, CDR2 SVGAGI (reference sequence). CDR3 length: 14 residues. CDR3 in amino acids: CASSPGQGLDEQYF. DNA of the CDR3: TGTGCCAGCAGCCCCGGGCAGGGCCTCGACGAGCAGTACTTC.

This clone has only a few counts. This sequence joins TRBV7-9 and TRBJ1-1; possibly TRBD1 for D (6 bases). This CDR3 is 14 amino acids long. Between the trimmed V and J ends, which lost 2 bases and 4 bases, there was a span of 11 bases. Germline V gene sequence: CDR1 SEHNR, CDR2 FQNEAQ (reference sequence). The CDR3 bases are TGTGCCAGCAGCTTACCCAGGGGAGTCACTGAAGCTTTCTTT. Encoded protein: CASSLPRGVTEAFF.

The chain has TRBV4-1 and TRBJ1-4; D is perhaps TRBD1 (6 bases). The CDR3 totals 16 residues. Trimming removed 0 bases from V and 4 bases from J, with 12 bases in between. Germline V gene lookup returns CDR1 MGHRA and CDR2 YSYEKL. The DNA for the CDR3 is TGCGCCAGCAGCCAAGAAGGTGGAGGGGGTAATGAAAAACTGTTTTTT. Amino acids: CASSQEGGGGNEKLFF.

This clone was found once. In the same sample, other DNA sequences code for this CDR3. This chain uses TRBV6-5 with TRBJ1-1; D not certain. CDR1 is MNHEY and CDR2 is SVGAGI in the germline V gene. V was trimmed by 0 bases and J by 2 bases, leaving 4 bases between them. The CDR3 is made up of 13 amino acids. CDR3 residues: CASSYSVNTEAFF. The DNA of the CDR3 is TGTGCCAGCAGTTACTCCGTTAACACTGAAGCTTTCTTT.

J is TRBJ2-7 and V is TRBV4-1, with D possibly TRBD1 on 6 matching bases. CDR1 is MGHRA and CDR2 is YSYEKL in the germline V gene. The CDR3 spans 15 residues. V lost 3 bases and J 2 bases, leaving 14 bases between the germline ends. DNA of the CDR3: TGCGCCAGCAGCCATGCCCCCGGGACAACCTACGAGCAGTACTTC. It translates to CASSHAPGTTYEQYF.

The chain has TRBV13 and TRBJ2-7; possible D gene TRBD1, 6 bases. Trimming took off 4 bases at V and 2 bases at J, with 12 bases between the two ends. This CDR3 spans 14 amino acids. CDR1 PRHDT and CDR2 FYEKMQ come from the germline V gene (reference sequence). CDR3 sequence (DNA): TGTGCCAGCAGCTCGGACAGTGAAGCCTACGAGCAGTACTTC. It translates to CASSSDSEAYEQYF.

This clone appeared a single time. V is TRBV11-2 and J is TRBJ2-7; D possibly corresponds to TRBD1 (5 bases). Germline V CDR1 and CDR2: SGHAT, FQNNGV. Trimming took 4 bases from V and 4 from J, leaving 17 bases between them. CDR3 size: 15 residues. For the CDR3, the DNA is TGTGCCAGCAGCTCAAAGACAGCCTCCGGGTACGAGCAGTACTTC. Protein product: CASSSKTASGYEQYF.

This chain connects TRBV6-5 to TRBJ2-3; tentatively, D is TRBD2 (6 bases). Germline values: CDR1 MNHEY, CDR2 SVGAGI. The CDR3 loop spans 15 amino acids. V was shortened by 7 bases and J by 7 bases, with 21 bases between the two germline ends. The CDR3 DNA reads as TGTGCCAGCACCGACCAGTCTTACGGGGGTCATACGCAGTATTTT. It encodes CASTDQSYGGHTQYF.

The V call is TRBV30, the J call TRBJ1-1; no firm D call. The CDR3 is 11 residues long. Germline-derived CDR1 and CDR2 are GTSNPN and SVGIG (reference sequence). V shed 5 bases and J shed 1 base, with 5 bases lying between them. CDR3 amino acids: CAWGRNTEAFF. The CDR3 DNA reads TGTGCCTGGGGAAGGAACACTGAAGCTTTCTTT.

The chain has TRBV4-1 and TRBJ1-2, with D possibly TRBD1 on 5 matching bases. Germline CDR1 and CDR2: MGHRA and YSYEKL. The CDR3 length is 14 residues. Trimming stripped 6 bases from V and 7 bases from J, with 18 bases between. As DNA, the CDR3 is TGCGCCAGCAGTACCAATTCAGGGTACGGTGGCTACACCTTC. This codes for CASSTNSGYGGYTF.

The rearrangement links TRBV30 to TRBJ1-1, with D tentatively TRBD1 (6 bases). Germline CDR1 GTSNPN, CDR2 SVGIG (reference sequence). V dropped 4 bases and J dropped 0 bases, with 9 bases sitting between them. The CDR3 has 13 residues. The CDR3 DNA reads TGTGCCTGGATGGGACAAATGAACACTGAAGCTTTCTTT. It codes for CAWMGQMNTEAFF. The full variable domain, completed using reference TRBV30 and TRBJ1-1, is SQTIHQWPATLVQPVGSPLSLECTVEGTSNPNLYWYRQAAGRGLQLLFYSVGIGQISSEVPQNLSASRPQDRQFILSSKKLLLSDSGFYLCAWMGQMNTEAFFGQGTRLTVV.

This clone was seen a handful of times. The chain joins TRBV10-3 to TRBJ2-5, with a possible D match to TRBD2 (5 bases). This CDR3 is 13 amino acids long. The V end lost 8 bases, the J end lost 4 bases, and 14 bases lay between the germline ends. From germline, CDR1 is ENHRY and CDR2 SYGVKD. As DNA, the CDR3 is TGTGCCATCGTCGAGCTAGCAGGAGAGACCCAGTACTTC. This codes for CAIVELAGETQYF.

The rearrangement joins TRBV4-1 to TRBJ1-1; unclear D gene. The CDR3 sequence is 13 residues long. The V gene's germline CDR1 is MGHRA and CDR2 YSYEKL. Trimming cost V 0 bases and J 5 bases, with 7 bases left between them. The CDR3 DNA reads as TGCGCCAGCAGCCAAGACAAGGATACTGAAGCTTTCTTT. Translated: CASSQDKDTEAFF.

The chain has TRBV7-6 and TRBJ2-7; D is ambiguous. Germline loops: CDR1 SGHVS, CDR2 FNYEAQ. The germline V and J ends were trimmed by 0 bases and 4 bases, with 10 bases remaining between them. CDR3 length: 14 amino acids. CDR3 in DNA: TGTGCCAGCAGCTTAGCAGGCTTCTCGTACGAGCAGTACTTC. This translates into CASSLAGFSYEQYF.

The chain couples TRBV2 to TRBJ1-3; the D gene is possibly TRBD1 (6 bases). The V and J ends lost 8 bases and 0 bases respectively, with 26 bases between them. The CDR3 extends over 19 amino acids. Germline lookup yields CDR1 SNHLY and CDR2 FYNNEI. The CDR3 sequence: CASAPFGYREPISGNTIYF. The CDR3 region has the DNA TGTGCCAGCGCTCCATTCGGATACAGGGAGCCTATCTCTGGAAACACCATATATTTT.

The rearrangement links TRBV2 to TRBJ2-1; TRBD2 agrees at 7 bases. V gave up 0 bases and J gave up 8 bases; unmatched junction bases: 4. Germline CDR1 SNHLY, CDR2 FYNNEI. CDR3 length: 14 amino acids. The CDR3 reads CASSEALGGDEQFF. The DNA of the CDR3 is TGTGCCAGCAGTGAAGCGCTTGGGGGGGATGAGCAGTTCTTC.